This TCR beta chain derives from a study of T cell responses to AZD1222 COVID-19 vaccine. Study conclusions and caveats: Just a handful of AZD1222 recipients tested seropositive at baseline. Repertoire collection took place solely once the T cell response had peaked.

With regard to this clone: Antigen specificity is unknown.

This CDR3 region has 17 residues. CDR1 and CDR2 from the germline V gene are SGHTA and FQGNSA. V gave up 1 base and J gave up 2 bases, with 18 bases separating them. The method was immunoSEQ multiplex PCR; TCRdb's version includes in-frame clones alone and lacks a portion of them. The repertoire has 80,000 to 100,000 clones, approximately 90% of them found once; the top ten carry 11%. This clonotype was sampled from an adult who received the AZD1222 COVID-19 vaccine. Source: peripheral blood, taken 28 days after the second AZD1222 dose. This rearrangement joins TRBV7-2 to TRBJ2-7; the D is unclear. CDR3: CASSLVSPLRLTYEQYF. The CDR3 nucleotides read TGTGCCAGCAGCTTAGTGTCCCCTCTTCGCCTTACCTACGAGCAGTACTTC.